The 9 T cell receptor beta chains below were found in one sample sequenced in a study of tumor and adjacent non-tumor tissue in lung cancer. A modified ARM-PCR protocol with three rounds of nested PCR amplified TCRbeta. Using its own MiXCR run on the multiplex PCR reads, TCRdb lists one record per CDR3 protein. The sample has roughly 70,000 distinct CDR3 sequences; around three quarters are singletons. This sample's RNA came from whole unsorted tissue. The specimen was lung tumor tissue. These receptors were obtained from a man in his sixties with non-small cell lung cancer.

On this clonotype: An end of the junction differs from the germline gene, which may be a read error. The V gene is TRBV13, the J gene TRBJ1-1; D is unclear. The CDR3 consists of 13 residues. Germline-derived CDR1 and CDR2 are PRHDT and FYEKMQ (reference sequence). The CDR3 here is CARSLTQNTEAFF. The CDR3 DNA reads TGTGCCAGAAGCTTAACCCAGAACACTGAAGCTTTCTTT.

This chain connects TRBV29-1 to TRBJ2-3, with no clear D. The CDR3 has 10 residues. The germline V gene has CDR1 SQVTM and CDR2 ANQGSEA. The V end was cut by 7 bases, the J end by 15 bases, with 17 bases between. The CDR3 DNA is TGCAGCGGAGCCACAGATACACACTATTTT. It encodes CSGATDTHYF.

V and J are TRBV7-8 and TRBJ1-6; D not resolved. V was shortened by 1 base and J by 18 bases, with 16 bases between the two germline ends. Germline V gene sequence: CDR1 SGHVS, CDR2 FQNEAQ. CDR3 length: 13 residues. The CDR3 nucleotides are TGTGCCAGCAGCTTAGACCGTAATTCACTCCACCACTTT. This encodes CASSLDRNSLHHF.

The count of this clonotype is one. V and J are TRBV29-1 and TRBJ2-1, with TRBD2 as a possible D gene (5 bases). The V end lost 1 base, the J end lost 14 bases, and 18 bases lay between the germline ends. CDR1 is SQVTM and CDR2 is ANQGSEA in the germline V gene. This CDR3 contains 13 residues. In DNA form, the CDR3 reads TGCAGCGTTGAAGGATCGAAGGGAACCGGGGAGTTCTTC. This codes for CSVEGSKGTGEFF.

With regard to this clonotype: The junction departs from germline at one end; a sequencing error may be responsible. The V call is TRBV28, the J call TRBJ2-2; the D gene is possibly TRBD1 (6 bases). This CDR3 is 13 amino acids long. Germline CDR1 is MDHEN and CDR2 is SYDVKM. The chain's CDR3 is CASSGQNTVELFF. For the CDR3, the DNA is TGTGCCAGCAGCGGACAGAACACCGTGGAGCTGTTTTTT.

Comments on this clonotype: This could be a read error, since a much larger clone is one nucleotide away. As DNA, the CDR3 is TGCGCCCGCAGTAGTCTCGAAGGACGCAATGAGCAGTTCTTC. Amino acid sequence: CARSSLEGRNEQFF. The J gene is TRBJ2-1, the V gene TRBV10-1; D remains unclear. Germline values: CDR1 WNHNN, CDR2 SYGVQD (reference sequence). There are 14 residues in the CDR3.

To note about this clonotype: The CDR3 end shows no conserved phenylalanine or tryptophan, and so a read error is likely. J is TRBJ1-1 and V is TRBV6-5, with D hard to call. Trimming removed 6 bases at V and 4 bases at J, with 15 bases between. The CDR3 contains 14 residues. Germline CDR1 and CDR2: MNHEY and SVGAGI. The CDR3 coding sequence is TGTGCCAGCAGCCGACTGGACCCGATCACTGAAGCTTTCTCT. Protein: CASSRLDPITEAFS.

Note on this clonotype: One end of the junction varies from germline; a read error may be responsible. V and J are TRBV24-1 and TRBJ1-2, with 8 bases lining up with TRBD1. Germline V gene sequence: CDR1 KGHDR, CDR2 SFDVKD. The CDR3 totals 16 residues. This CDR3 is CATSGPSRDRNYGYTF. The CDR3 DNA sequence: TGTGCCACTAGTGGCCCCAGCCGGGACAGGAACTATGGCTACACCTTC.

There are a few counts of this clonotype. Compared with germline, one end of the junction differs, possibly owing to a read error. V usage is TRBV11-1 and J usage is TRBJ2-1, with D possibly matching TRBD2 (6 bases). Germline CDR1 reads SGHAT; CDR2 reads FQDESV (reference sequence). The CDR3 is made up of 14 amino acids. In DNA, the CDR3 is TGTGCCAGCAGCATAGCCGGGAGATCGAATGAGCAGTTCTTC. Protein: CASSIAGRSNEQFF. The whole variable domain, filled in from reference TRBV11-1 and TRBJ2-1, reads EAEVAQSPRYKITEKSQAVAFWCDPISGHATLYWYRQILGQGPELLVQFQDESVVDDSQLPKDRFSAERLKGVDSTLKIQPAELGDSAMYLCASSIAGRSNEQFFGPGTRLTVL.